Ten or more counts support the clone carrying this T cell receptor (beta chain). This entry is derived from a study of CD8 T cells in ankylosing spondylitis. 5'-RACE, quantitative and with molecular barcodes, yielded the TCR beta libraries. Via MiXCR, TCRdb re-called the 5' RACE reads, giving one row per CDR3 protein. The table shows 69,000 or so distinct CDR3 sequences, with about 5.4% occurring only once. Trimming took off 7 bases at V and 3 bases at J, with 16 bases between the two ends. The CDR3 consists of 14 residues. The clonotype was recovered from a male donor with ankylosing spondylitis or in good health (not recorded which). Sequencing was performed on blood, either unsorted or a sorted T cell fraction (not recorded which). V gene TRBV12-3 or TRBV12-4 combines with J gene TRBJ2-7; either TRBD1 or TRBD2 may supply D (5 bases each). CDR3 region: CASTLWGLDYEQYF. The CDR3 nucleotides are TGTGCCAGCACCCTGTGGGGGTTAGACTACGAGCAGTACTTC.